One sample yielded the 31 T cell receptor beta chains listed below, sequenced in a study of blood T cell repertoires in COVID-19. Here immunoSEQ multiplex PCR was the method, and the copy in TCRdb shows in-frame clones only, minus some. The sample carries some 150,000 clones, about 82% recorded once. Material for sequencing was PBMCs or T cells enriched from blood (not recorded which). All receptors derive from a woman aged 40 to 50 who had recovered from COVID-19.

The rearrangement uses TRBV6-1 and TRBJ1-5; TRBD1 aligns across 7 bases. From germline, CDR1 is MNHNS and CDR2 SASEGT. The CDR3 runs to 15 residues. Trimming cost V 3 bases and J 7 bases; bases outside gene matches: 9. The chain's CDR3 is CASSETGTPGQPQHF. The CDR3 bases are TGTGCCAGCAGTGAGACAGGGACGCCGGGCCAGCCCCAGCATTTT.

V and J are TRBV7-9 and TRBJ1-4, with TRBD1 identical over 7 bases. The trim removed 4 bases at V and 10 bases at J, leaving 6 bases unmatched. This CDR3 contains 13 residues. Germline V gene lookup returns CDR1 SEHNR and CDR2 FQNEAQ (reference sequence). The CDR3 DNA reads as TGTGCCAGCAGCTCGAGACAGGGCGGAAAACTGTTTTTT. This sequence encodes CASSSRQGGKLFF.

V usage is TRBV27 and J usage is TRBJ1-6, with a tentative D call TRBD1 (5 bases). CDR1 MNHEY and CDR2 SMNVEV come from the germline V gene (reference sequence). V shed 6 bases and J shed 0 bases, with 15 bases lying between them. The CDR3 covers 17 residues. The CDR3 DNA follows: TGTGCCAGCAGCGCCCAGGGCGGGAGCTCCTATAATTCACCCCTCCACTTT. This sequence encodes CASSAQGGSSYNSPLHF.

This clone was seen just once. CDR3 amino acids: CASSFTGRNSPLHF. For the CDR3, the DNA is TGTGCCAGCAGCTTCACGGGGAGGAATTCACCCCTCCACTTT. J is TRBJ1-6 and V is TRBV5-8; no reliable D call. CDR3 size: 14 residues. The germline gives CDR1 SGHTS, CDR2 YDEGEE. V was cut by 2 bases and J by 7 bases, with 10 bases left in between.

The chain carries TRBV7-9 and TRBJ2-2; possible D gene TRBD1, 6 bases. V was cut by 2 bases and J by 3 bases, with 10 bases left in between. The CDR3 totals 15 residues. The V gene's germline CDR1 is SEHNR and CDR2 FQNEAQ (reference sequence). The CDR3 spells CASSLPQGDTGELFF. Here the CDR3 DNA reads TGTGCCAGCAGCTTACCACAGGGAGACACCGGGGAGCTGTTTTTT. The full variable domain, in which reference TRBV7-9 and TRBJ2-2 provide the parts outside the CDR3, is DTGVSQNPRHKITKRGQNVTFRCDPISEHNRLYWYRQTLGQGPEFLTYFQNEAQLEKSRLLSDRFSAERPKGSFSTLEIQRTEQGDSAMYLCASSLPQGDTGELFFGEGSRLTVL.

The rearrangement links TRBV6-1 to TRBJ1-1, with TRBD1 as a possible D gene (6 bases). The CDR3 sequence is 16 residues long. V dropped 3 bases and J dropped 0 bases, with 14 bases sitting between them. Germline V gives CDR1 MNHNS, CDR2 SASEGT. The CDR3 DNA reads TGTGCCAGCAGTGATTGGGGGGGCAATATGAACACTGAAGCTTTCTTT. The encoded protein is CASSDWGGNMNTEAFF.

The chain employs TRBV7-9 and TRBJ1-4; 7 bases align to TRBD1. J gave up 4 bases and V 4 bases, and 6 bases lay outside the gene matches. Germline CDR1 and CDR2: SEHNR and FQNEAQ (reference sequence). The CDR3 totals 15 residues. The CDR3 region has the DNA TGTGCCAGCAGCTCCGGGGACAGCAATAATGAAAAACTGTTTTTT. Translation gives CASSSGDSNNEKLFF.

The chain employs TRBV3-1 (or the pseudogene TRBV3-2) and TRBJ2-3; 11 bases map to TRBD2. The trim removed 3 bases at V and 2 bases at J, leaving 19 bases unmatched. Germline V gene lookup returns CDR1 LGHDT and CDR2 YNNKEL (reference sequence). The CDR3 spans 21 residues. The CDR3 protein is CASSQIRTASGRRGNTDTQYF. The CDR3 DNA follows: TGTGCCAGCAGCCAGATCCGGACGGCTAGCGGGAGGCGAGGGAACACAGATACGCAGTATTTT.

This chain connects TRBV6-5 to TRBJ2-3; D remains unclear. V lost 6 bases, J lost 4 bases, and 14 bases lay in between. The CDR3 is 14 residues long. Looked up from germline, CDR1 is MNHEY and CDR2 is SVGAGI. The CDR3 DNA reads TGTGCCAGCAGAACCCGTGGGCGCGCAGATACGCAGTATTTT. This gives the protein CASRTRGRADTQYF.

The rearrangement uses TRBV30 and TRBJ2-1, with 11 bases lining up with TRBD2. The germline gives CDR1 GTSNPN, CDR2 SVGIG (reference sequence). The CDR3 has 14 amino acids. After removal of 0 bases from V and 7 bases from J, the junction contained 2 bases not matched to a gene. This CDR3 reads CAWSVVAGGNEQFF. The CDR3 nucleotides are TGTGCCTGGAGTGTCGTAGCGGGAGGGAATGAGCAGTTCTTC.

The chain recombines TRBV27 with TRBJ2-1, with TRBD1 matching 11 bases. The CDR3 runs 17 residues. CDR1 MNHEY and CDR2 SMNVEV come from the germline V gene (reference sequence). V lost 4 bases and J lost 3; bases outside the gene matches: 8. The CDR3 is CASSSWTGGLIYNEQFF. The CDR3 nucleotides are TGTGCCAGCAGTTCCTGGACAGGGGGCCTTATCTACAATGAGCAGTTCTTC.

To note about this clone: Germline is not matched at one junction end, which may reflect a read error. This chain joins TRBV7-9 and TRBJ2-1; 11 bases fit TRBD2. There are 17 residues in the CDR3. Germline loops: CDR1 SEHNR, CDR2 FQNEAQ (reference sequence). CDR3: CASSVASTLAGGNEQFF. CDR3 DNA sequence: TGTGCCAGCAGCGTAGCCTCGACCCTAGCGGGAGGCAATGAGCAGTTCTTC.

V gene TRBV6-5 combines with J gene TRBJ1-1; maybe TRBD1 (5 bases). Germline lookup yields CDR1 MNHEY and CDR2 SVGAGI. The ends were cut back, 4 bases at V and 3 bases at J, with 9 bases in the middle. This CDR3 comprises 13 residues. The CDR3 sequence is CASSSRVYTEAFF. The CDR3 DNA follows: TGTGCCAGCAGTTCCAGGGTCTACACTGAAGCTTTCTTT.

The chain links TRBV27 to TRBJ2-5, with a tentative D call TRBD1 (6 bases). CDR1 and CDR2 (germline): MNHEY, SMNVEV (reference sequence). V lost 1 base and J 5 bases, leaving 14 bases between the germline ends. This CDR3 is built from 15 residues. The CDR3 bases are TGTGCCAGCAGTTTATGGGCAGGGGCCCCGGAGACCCAGTACTTC. Translation gives CASSLWAGAPETQYF.

The CDR3 DNA follows: TGTGCCAGCAGCTTAGGGTACAGCTTGAACACTGAAGCTTTCTTT. It specifies CASSLGYSLNTEAFF. The chain is built from TRBV7-8 and TRBJ1-1; D is ambiguous. Trimming took 1 base from V and 0 from J, leaving 9 bases between them. The length of the CDR3 is 15 residues. Looked up from germline, CDR1 is SGHVS and CDR2 is FQNEAQ.

The chain joins TRBV3-1 (or the pseudogene TRBV3-2) to TRBJ2-1, with 8 bases that match TRBD2. The ends lost 0 bases at V and 6 bases at J; junction bases unmatched: 16. The CDR3 has 19 amino acids. Per germline, CDR1 LGHDT and CDR2 YNNKEL (reference sequence). CDR3: CASSQERLAGPRRGNEQFF. The CDR3 bases are TGTGCCAGCAGCCAAGAGCGGCTAGCGGGTCCTAGGCGGGGCAATGAGCAGTTCTTC.

The chain couples TRBV29-1 to TRBJ1-1; D may be TRBD1 (6 bases). The germline CDR1 and CDR2 sequences are SQVTM and ANQGSEA. This CDR3 has 13 residues. Trimming removed 7 bases at V and 3 bases at J, with 15 bases between. The CDR3: CSAQTGRDTEAFF. In DNA, the CDR3 is TGCAGCGCCCAGACAGGACGGGACACTGAAGCTTTCTTT. The variable domain in full, completed from reference TRBV29-1 and TRBJ1-1, reads SAVISQKPSRDICQRGTSLTIQCQVDSQVTMMFWYRQQPGQSLTLIATANQGSEATYESGFVIDKFPISRPNLTFSTLTVSNMSPEDSSIYLCSAQTGRDTEAFFGQGTRLTVV.

This chain connects TRBV4-2 to TRBJ1-1; the D is unclear. There are 11 residues in the CDR3. V was trimmed by 5 bases and J by 4 bases, leaving 5 bases between them. CDR1 is LGHNA and CDR2 is YNFKEQ in the germline V gene. CDR3 sequence reads: CASSGVTEAFF. The CDR3 coding sequence is TGTGCCAGCAGCGGAGTCACTGAAGCTTTCTTT.

This chain joins TRBV10-3 and TRBJ2-5; 14 nucleotides align to TRBD2. J was trimmed by 4 bases and V by 3 bases; bases with no gene match: 1. The CDR3 contains 15 residues. The V gene's germline CDR1 is ENHRY and CDR2 SYGVKD. CDR3 residues: CAISDGLAGGETQYF. CDR3 bases: TGTGCCATCAGTGACGGACTAGCGGGGGGAGAGACCCAGTACTTC.

In this sample, this clone turned up a few times. This sequence joins TRBV2 and TRBJ2-3, with TRBD1 matching 8 bases. The germline V gene has CDR1 SNHLY and CDR2 FYNNEI. The CDR3 covers 14 residues. The V segment lost 7 bases and the J segment 6 bases; nucleotides outside the gene matches: 9. The CDR3 region has the DNA TGTGCCAGCATTACCTCCAGGGGGCCCGATACGCAGTATTTT. Translated, it gives CASITSRGPDTQYF. Using reference TRBV2 and TRBJ2-3 for the parts outside the CDR3, the full variable domain is EPEVTQTPSHQVTQMGQEVILRCVPISNHLYFYWYRQILGQKVEFLVSFYNNEISEKSEIFDDQFSVERPDGSNFTLKIRSTKLEDSAMYFCASITSRGPDTQYFGPGTRLTVL.

J is TRBJ2-1 and V is TRBV6-6; maybe TRBD2 (5 bases). The germline gives CDR1 MNHNY, CDR2 SVGAGI (reference sequence). The CDR3 is made up of 16 amino acids. The V gene lost 6 bases and the J gene lost 5 bases, with 20 bases spanning the gap. The CDR3 loop is CASSHPPASRDNEQFF. CDR3 DNA: TGTGCCAGCAGCCACCCTCCGGCCTCGAGGGACAATGAGCAGTTCTTC.

CDR3 DNA: TGTGCCAGCAGCGTAGCCAGCGGGGGCTACGAGCAGTACTTC. This codes for CASSVASGGYEQYF. The V gene is TRBV9, the J gene TRBJ2-7; 8 nucleotides line up with TRBD2. J lost 3 bases, V lost 0 bases, and 2 bases had no gene match. The CDR3 contains 14 residues. Germline-derived CDR1 and CDR2 are SGDLS and YYNGEE.

The chain combines TRBV5-1 with TRBJ2-2, with 9 bases aligning to TRBD1. In germline, CDR1 is SGHRS, CDR2 YFSETQ. This CDR3 is built from 15 residues. J gave up 7 bases and V 0 bases, and 4 bases lay outside the gene matches. Here the CDR3 DNA reads TGCGCCAGCAGCTTGGACAGGGGGCTCAGCGGGGAGCTGTTTTTT. Translation gives CASSLDRGLSGELFF.

V gene TRBV29-1 combines with J gene TRBJ2-1; tentatively, D is TRBD2 (7 bases). CDR1 and CDR2 from the germline V gene are SQVTM and ANQGSEA. Trimming took off 7 bases at V and 4 bases at J, with 14 bases between the two ends. This CDR3 is 13 amino acids long. Here the CDR3 reads CSGRTAGYNEQFF. DNA for the CDR3: TGCAGCGGAAGGACAGCGGGATACAATGAGCAGTTCTTC.

CDR3 nucleotide sequence: TGTGCCACCAGCAGGCCGGGACAGGGTCCCACCGGGGAGCTGTTTTTT. Translated: CATSRPGQGPTGELFF. J is TRBJ2-2 and V is TRBV15, with TRBD1 matching 9 bases. The CDR3 loop spans 16 amino acids. Germline V gene data show CDR1 as LNHNV and CDR2 as YYDKDF (reference sequence). Trimming at V came to 3 bases and at J to 4 bases, leaving 6 bases not matched to a gene.

This chain uses TRBV5-4 with TRBJ2-2; TRBD2 might be the D (6 bases). The ends were cut back, 4 bases at V and 5 bases at J, with 15 bases in the middle. The CDR3 contains 15 residues. The germline CDR1 and CDR2 sequences are SGHNT and YYREEE (reference sequence). CDR3 loop: CASSTSLRETGELFF. The CDR3 nucleotides read TGTGCCAGCAGCACTAGCCTAAGGGAGACCGGGGAGCTGTTTTTT.

This sequence joins TRBV18 and TRBJ2-2; 8 nucleotides align to TRBD1. The CDR3 is made up of 15 amino acids. V dropped 4 bases and J dropped 1; count of bases not matched to a gene: 2. Per the germline V gene, CDR1 is KGHSH and CDR2 is LQKENI. This CDR3 is CASSRGTGNTGELFF. The CDR3 nucleotides read TGTGCCAGCTCACGAGGGACAGGGAACACCGGGGAGCTGTTTTTT.

The count of this clone is one. The V and J genes are TRBV5-5 and TRBJ2-7, with D possibly TRBD1 on 6 matching bases. Germline V lookup: CDR1 SGHKS, CDR2 YYEKEE (reference sequence). The V end was cut by 5 bases, the J end by 3 bases, with 21 bases between. The CDR3 has 16 residues. Written as DNA, the CDR3 is TGTGCCAGCAGTCAATTCCACAGGGTCTCCGACTACGAGCAGTACTTC. Translating gives CASSQFHRVSDYEQYF.

The chain combines TRBV5-1 with TRBJ1-1; unclear D gene. Looked up from germline, CDR1 is SGHRS and CDR2 is YFSETQ. Trimming pared 0 bases from V and 7 bases from J, leaving 13 bases between. The CDR3 length is 14 residues. The CDR3 reads CASSLDTSPVEAFF. Written as DNA, the CDR3 is TGCGCCAGCAGCTTGGACACAAGTCCAGTTGAAGCTTTCTTT.

V usage is TRBV12-3 or TRBV12-4 and J usage is TRBJ1-5, with unresolved D. V lost 5 bases and J 3 bases, leaving 8 bases between the germline ends. This CDR3 contains 13 residues. CDR3 sequence: CASSPSPNQPQHF. CDR3 nucleotides: TGTGCCAGCAGTCCTAGCCCCAATCAGCCCCAGCATTTT.

The chain has TRBV2 and TRBJ1-2; unclear D gene. The CDR3 extends over 11 amino acids. Trimming took off 8 bases at V and 8 bases at J, with 12 bases between the two ends. In germline, CDR1 is SNHLY, CDR2 FYNNEI. The CDR3 DNA reads TGTGCCAGCCAAGAGGAAGGAGGCTACACCTTC. Amino acid sequence: CASQEEGGYTF.